This T cell receptor (beta chain) appears in the sequencing data of a study of low-dose radiotherapy and immunotherapy resistance in tumors. As for time point: before trial treatment. Primers targeting TRAV and TRBV primed first-strand cDNA, covering alpha and beta chains. Both a constant-region primer and a V-primer adapter served to amplify TCRs across approximately 19 PCR cycles. Each CDR3 protein is one row after TCRdb ran MiXCR on the reads. The profile shows 100,000 or so distinct CDR3 sequences, 9.4% of them singletons. The sample in question was PBMCs, obtained before treatment. The sequence was collected from a male donor with prostate cancer.

CDR3 loop: CSARGVRLYEQYF. CDR3 in DNA: TGCAGTGCTAGAGGAGTTCGGCTTTACGAGCAGTACTTC. The rearrangement joins TRBV20-1 to TRBJ2-7, with D unclear. Trimming stripped 1 base from V and 4 bases from J, with 11 bases between. Looked up from germline, CDR1 is DFQATT and CDR2 is SNEGSKA (reference sequence). CDR3 size: 13 residues.